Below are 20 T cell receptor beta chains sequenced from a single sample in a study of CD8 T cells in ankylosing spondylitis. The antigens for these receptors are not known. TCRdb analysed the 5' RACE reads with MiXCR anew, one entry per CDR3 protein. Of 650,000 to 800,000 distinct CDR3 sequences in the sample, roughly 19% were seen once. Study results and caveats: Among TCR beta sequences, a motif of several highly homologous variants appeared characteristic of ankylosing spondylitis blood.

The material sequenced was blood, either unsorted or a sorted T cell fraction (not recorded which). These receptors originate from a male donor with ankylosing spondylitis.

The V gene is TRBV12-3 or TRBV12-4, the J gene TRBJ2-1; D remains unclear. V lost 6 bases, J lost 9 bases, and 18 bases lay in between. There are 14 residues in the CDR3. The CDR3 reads CASSPGPDRSEQFF. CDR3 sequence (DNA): TGTGCCAGCAGCCCCGGGCCCGATAGGAGTGAGCAGTTCTTC.

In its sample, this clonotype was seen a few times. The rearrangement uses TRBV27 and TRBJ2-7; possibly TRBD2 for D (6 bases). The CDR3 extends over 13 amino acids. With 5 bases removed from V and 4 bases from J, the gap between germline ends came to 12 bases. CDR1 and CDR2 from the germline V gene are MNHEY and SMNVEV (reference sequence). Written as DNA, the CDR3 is TGTGCCAGCAGTACCCTGGGGAGGTACGAGCAGTACTTC. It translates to CASSTLGRYEQYF.

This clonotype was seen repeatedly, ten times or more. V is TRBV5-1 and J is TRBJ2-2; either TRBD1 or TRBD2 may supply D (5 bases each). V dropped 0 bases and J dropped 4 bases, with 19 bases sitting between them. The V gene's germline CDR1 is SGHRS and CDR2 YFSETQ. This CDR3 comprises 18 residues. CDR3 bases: TGCGCCAGCAGCTTGGCCGGAGATGGGGGTAAGGGCACCGGGGAGCTGTTTTTT. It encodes CASSLAGDGGKGTGELFF.

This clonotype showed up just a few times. The CDR3 protein is CASSSNSGGQETQYF. CDR3 nucleotides: TGTGCCAGCAGCTCAAATTCGGGGGGCCAAGAGACCCAGTACTTC. This chain joins TRBV7-6 and TRBJ2-5, with 7 nucleotides matching TRBD2. Germline V gives CDR1 SGHVS, CDR2 FNYEAQ. J was trimmed by 1 base and V by 4 bases; bases with no gene match: 6. The CDR3 is made up of 15 amino acids.

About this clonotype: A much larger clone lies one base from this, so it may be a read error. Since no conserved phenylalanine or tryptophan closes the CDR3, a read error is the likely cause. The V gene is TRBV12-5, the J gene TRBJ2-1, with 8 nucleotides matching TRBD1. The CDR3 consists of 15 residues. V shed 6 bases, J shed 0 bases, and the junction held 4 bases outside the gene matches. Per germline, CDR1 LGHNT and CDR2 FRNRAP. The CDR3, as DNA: TGTGCTAGTGGCTCTGGACAGGGCTCCTACAATGAGCAGTTCCTC. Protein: CASGSGQGSYNEQFL.

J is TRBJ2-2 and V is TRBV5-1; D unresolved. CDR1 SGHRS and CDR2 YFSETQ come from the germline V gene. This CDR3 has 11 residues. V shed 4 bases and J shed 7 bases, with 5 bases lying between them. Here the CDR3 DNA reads TGCGCCAGCAGCATACGCGGGGAGCTGTTTTTT. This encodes CASSIRGELFF.

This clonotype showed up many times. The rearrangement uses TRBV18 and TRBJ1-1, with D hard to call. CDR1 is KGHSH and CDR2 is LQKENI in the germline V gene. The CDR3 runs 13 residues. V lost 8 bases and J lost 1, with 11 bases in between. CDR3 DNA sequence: TGTGCCAGCAGTCCCCGGGAGAACACTGAAGCTTTCTTT. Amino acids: CASSPRENTEAFF.

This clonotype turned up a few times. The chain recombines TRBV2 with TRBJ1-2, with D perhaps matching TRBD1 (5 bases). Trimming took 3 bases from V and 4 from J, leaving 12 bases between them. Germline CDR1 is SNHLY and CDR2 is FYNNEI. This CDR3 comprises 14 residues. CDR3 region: CASSDGQLFYGYTF. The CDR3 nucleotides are TGTGCCAGCAGTGACGGACAACTCTTCTATGGCTACACCTTC.

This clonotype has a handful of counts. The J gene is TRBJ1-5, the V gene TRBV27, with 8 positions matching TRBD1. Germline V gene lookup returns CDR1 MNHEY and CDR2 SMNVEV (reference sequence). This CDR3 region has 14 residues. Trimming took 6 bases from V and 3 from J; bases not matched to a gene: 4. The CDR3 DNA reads TGTGCCAGCAGGCGGACAGGGTCCAATCAGCCCCAGCATTTT. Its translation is CASRRTGSNQPQHF.

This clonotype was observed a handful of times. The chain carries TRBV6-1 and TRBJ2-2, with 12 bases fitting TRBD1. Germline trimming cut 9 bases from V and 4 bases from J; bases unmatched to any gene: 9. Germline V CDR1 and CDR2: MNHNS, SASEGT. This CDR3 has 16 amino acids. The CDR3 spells CASSRDRGLVTGELFF. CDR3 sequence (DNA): TGTGCCAGTAGCCGGGACAGGGGGCTTGTCACCGGGGAGCTGTTTTTT.

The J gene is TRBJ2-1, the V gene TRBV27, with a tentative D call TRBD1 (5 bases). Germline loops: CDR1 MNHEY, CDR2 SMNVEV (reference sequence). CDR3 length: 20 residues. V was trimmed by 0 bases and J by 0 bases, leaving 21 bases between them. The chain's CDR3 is CASSLSKGRWGISSYNEQFF. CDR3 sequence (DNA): TGTGCCAGCAGTTTATCGAAAGGAAGGTGGGGCATAAGCTCCTACAATGAGCAGTTCTTC.

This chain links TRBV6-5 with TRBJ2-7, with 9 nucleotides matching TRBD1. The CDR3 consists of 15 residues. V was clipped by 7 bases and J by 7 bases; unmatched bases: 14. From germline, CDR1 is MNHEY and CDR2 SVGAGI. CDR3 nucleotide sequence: TGTGCCAGCAATTCACCGGGACAGGGCTTAGAGGAGCAGTACTTC. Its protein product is CASNSPGQGLEEQYF.

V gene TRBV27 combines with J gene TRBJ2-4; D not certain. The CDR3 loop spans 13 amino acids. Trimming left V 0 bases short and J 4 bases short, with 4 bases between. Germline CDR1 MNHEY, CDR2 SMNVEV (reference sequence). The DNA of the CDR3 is TGTGCCAGCAGTTTATCCGGAAAAAACATTCAGTACTTC. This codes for CASSLSGKNIQYF.

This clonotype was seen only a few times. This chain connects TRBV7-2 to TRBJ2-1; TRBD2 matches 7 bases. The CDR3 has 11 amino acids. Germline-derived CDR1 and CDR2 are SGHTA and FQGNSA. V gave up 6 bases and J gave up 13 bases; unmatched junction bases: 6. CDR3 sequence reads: CASSTGGLQFF. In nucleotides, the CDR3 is TGTGCCAGCAGTACGGGGGGACTACAGTTCTTC.

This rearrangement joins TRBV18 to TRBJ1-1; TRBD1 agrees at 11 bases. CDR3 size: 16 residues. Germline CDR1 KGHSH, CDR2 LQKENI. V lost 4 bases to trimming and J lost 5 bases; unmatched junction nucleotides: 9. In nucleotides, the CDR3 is TGTGCCAGCTCACGTTGGACAGGGGGCGATAGTACTGAAGCTTTCTTT. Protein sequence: CASSRWTGGDSTEAFF.

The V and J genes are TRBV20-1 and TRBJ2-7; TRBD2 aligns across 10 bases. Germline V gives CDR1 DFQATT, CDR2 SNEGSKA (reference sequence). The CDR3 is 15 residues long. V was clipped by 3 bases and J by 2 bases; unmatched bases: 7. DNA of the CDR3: TGCAGTGCTAGCTCTAGTACTAGCGGGACCTACGAGCAGTACTTC. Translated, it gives CSASSSTSGTYEQYF.

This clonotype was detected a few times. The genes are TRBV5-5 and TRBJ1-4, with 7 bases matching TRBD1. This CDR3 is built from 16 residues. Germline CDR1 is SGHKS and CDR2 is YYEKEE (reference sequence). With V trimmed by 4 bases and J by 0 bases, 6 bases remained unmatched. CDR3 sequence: CASSQRDRATNEKLFF. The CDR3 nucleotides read TGTGCCAGCAGCCAACGAGACAGGGCAACTAATGAAAAACTGTTTTTT.

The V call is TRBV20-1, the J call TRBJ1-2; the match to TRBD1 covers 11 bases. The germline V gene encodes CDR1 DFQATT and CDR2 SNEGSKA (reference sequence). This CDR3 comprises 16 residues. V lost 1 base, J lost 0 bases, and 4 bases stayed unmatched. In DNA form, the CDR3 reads TGCAGTGCTAGAGCCGGGACAGGGGGAGCTAACTATGGCTACACCTTC. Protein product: CSARAGTGGANYGYTF.

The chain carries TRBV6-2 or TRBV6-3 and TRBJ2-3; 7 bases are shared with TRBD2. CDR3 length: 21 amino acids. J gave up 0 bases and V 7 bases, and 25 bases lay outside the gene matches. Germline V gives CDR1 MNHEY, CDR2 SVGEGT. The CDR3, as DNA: TGTGCCAGCACCCCCTCGTACATCCTCGAAGGCGGGAGAGCTAGCACAGATACGCAGTATTTT. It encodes CASTPSYILEGGRASTDTQYF.

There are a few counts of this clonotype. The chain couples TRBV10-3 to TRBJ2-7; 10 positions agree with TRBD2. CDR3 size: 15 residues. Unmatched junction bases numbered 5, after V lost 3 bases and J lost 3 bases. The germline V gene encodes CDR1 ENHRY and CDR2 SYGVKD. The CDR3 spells CAISEGTSVRYEQYF. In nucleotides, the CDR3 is TGTGCCATCAGTGAAGGGACTAGCGTGCGCTACGAGCAGTACTTC.